Included here is one T cell receptor beta chain sequence, with context. Its antigen is not known. The germline V and J ends were trimmed by 2 bases and 2 bases, with 6 bases remaining between them. This CDR3 region has 14 residues. Per germline, CDR1 MNHEY and CDR2 SVGAGI. MiXCR was run by TCRdb on the 5' RACE reads, yielding one entry per CDR3 protein. The sample consists of 250,000 to 350,000 distinct CDR3 sequences, about a sixth of them appearing once. This entry comes from a study of T-cell memory formation after mild COVID-19. Findings and caveats of the study: Nothing showed for sure that second-wave clones peaking on day 37 were SARS-CoV-2 specific.

This sequence originates from a man aged 18 to 30 who had mild COVID-19 (a few samples of this study predate the infection). Cell type and time point are not known. The sequencing sample was made of PBMCs or a T cell subset sorted from them (not recorded which). This chain connects TRBV6-5 to TRBJ2-2; D is possibly TRBD1 (5 bases). Here the CDR3 DNA reads TGTGCCAGCAGTTACAGGGGAAACACCGGGGAGCTGTTTTTT. Amino acids: CASSYRGNTGELFF.